This TCR beta chain was recorded in a study of shared clonotypes between healthy human individuals. Study information: The plates for each donor numbered three CD4 naive, three CD4 memory, two CD8 naive and one CD8 memory.

Trimming at V came to 4 bases and at J to 10 bases, leaving 6 bases not matched to a gene. CDR1 and CDR2 (germline): SEHNR, FQNEAQ (reference sequence). CDR3 length: 14 residues. Here immunoSEQ multiplex PCR was the method, and the copy in TCRdb shows in-frame clones only, minus some. The sample comprises about 600,000 clones, roughly 98% of which are singletons, and approximately 0.33% rests with the top ten. Terminally differentiated effector memory CD45RA+ cells were excluded by CCR7 positive selection of CD45RO-negative cells. The genes are TRBV7-9 and TRBJ1-4; the match to TRBD1 covers 10 bases. What was sequenced was naive CD8+ T cells sorted from blood. The source of this sequence is a man aged 25 to 40 in good health. In DNA form, the CDR3 reads TGTGCCAGCAGCTGGACAGGGGGAGGTGGAAAACTGTTTTTT. Encoded protein: CASSWTGGGGKLFF.